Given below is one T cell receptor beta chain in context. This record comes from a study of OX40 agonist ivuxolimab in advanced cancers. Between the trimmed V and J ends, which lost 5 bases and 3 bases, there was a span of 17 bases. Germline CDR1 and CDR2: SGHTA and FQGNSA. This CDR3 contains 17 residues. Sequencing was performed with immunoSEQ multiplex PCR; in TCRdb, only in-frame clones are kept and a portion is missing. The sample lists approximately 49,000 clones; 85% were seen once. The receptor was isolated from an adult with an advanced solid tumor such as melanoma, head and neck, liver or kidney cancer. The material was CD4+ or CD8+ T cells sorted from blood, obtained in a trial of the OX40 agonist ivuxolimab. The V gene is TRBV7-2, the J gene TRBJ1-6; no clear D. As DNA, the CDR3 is TGTGCCAGCAGCCCCTTTTTCCCTGGAAACTATAATTCACCCCTCCACTTT. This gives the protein CASSPFFPGNYNSPLHF.